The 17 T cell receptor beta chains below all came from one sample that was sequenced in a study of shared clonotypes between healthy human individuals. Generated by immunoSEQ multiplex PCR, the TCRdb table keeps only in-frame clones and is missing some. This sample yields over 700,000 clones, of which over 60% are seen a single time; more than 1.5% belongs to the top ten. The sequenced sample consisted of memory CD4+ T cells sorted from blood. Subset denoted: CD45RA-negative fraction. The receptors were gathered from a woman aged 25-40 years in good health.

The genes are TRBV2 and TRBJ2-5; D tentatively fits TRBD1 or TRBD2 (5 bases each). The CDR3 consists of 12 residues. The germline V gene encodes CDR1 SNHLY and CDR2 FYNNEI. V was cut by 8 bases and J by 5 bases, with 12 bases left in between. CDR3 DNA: TGTGCCAGCGAGGGGCCGGGCGAGACCCAGTACTTC. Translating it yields CASEGPGETQYF.

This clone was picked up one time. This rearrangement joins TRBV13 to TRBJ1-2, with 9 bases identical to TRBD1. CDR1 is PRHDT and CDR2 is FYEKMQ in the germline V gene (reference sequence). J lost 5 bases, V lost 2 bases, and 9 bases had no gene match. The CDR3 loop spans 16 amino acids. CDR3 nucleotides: TGTGCCAGCAGCTTAAGGGGACAGGGTCTTTATTATGGCTACACCTTC. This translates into CASSLRGQGLYYGYTF.

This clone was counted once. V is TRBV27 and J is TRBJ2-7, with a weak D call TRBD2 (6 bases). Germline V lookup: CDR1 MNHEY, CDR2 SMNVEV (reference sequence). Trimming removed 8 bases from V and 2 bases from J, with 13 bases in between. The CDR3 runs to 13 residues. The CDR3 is CASGIGGAYEQYF. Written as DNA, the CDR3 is TGTGCCAGCGGGATCGGGGGAGCCTACGAGCAGTACTTC.

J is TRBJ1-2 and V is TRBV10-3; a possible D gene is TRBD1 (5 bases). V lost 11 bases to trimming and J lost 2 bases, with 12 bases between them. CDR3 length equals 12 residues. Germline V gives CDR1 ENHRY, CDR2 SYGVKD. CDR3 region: CAVRGRNYGYTF. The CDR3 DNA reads TGTGCCGTTCGGGGACGGAACTATGGCTACACCTTC.

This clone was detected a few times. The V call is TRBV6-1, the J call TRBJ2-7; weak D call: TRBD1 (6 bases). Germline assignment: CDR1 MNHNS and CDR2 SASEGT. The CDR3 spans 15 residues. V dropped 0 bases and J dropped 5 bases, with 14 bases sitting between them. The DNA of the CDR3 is TGTGCCAGCAGTGAAGCACAGGGAAGGTACGACGAGCAGTACTTC. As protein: CASSEAQGRYDEQYF.

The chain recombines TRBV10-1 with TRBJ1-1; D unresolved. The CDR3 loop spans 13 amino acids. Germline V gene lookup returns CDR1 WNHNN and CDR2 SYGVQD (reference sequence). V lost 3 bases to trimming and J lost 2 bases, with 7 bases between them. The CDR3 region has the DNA TGCGCCAGCAGTGACAGGATAAACACTGAAGCTTTCTTT. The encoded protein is CASSDRINTEAFF.

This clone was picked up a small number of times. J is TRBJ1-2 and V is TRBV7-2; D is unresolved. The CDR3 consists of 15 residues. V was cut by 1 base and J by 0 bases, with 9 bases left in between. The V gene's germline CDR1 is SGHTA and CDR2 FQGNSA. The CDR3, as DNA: TGTGCCAGCAGCTTAGAAGGGCGTACTAACTATGGCTACACCTTC. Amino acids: CASSLEGRTNYGYTF.

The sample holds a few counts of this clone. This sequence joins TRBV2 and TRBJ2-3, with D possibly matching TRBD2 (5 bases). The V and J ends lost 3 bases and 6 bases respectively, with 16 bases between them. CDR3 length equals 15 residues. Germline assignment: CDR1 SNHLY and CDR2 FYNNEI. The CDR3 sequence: CASSEDSLLGDTQYF. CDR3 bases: TGTGCCAGCAGTGAGGACTCACTTCTGGGGGATACGCAGTATTTT.

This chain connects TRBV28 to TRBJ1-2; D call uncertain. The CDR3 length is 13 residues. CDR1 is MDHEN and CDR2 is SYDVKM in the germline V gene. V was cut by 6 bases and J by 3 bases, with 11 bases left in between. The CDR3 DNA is TGTGCCAGCAGATGGGGAACGGACTATGGCTACACCTTC. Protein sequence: CASRWGTDYGYTF.

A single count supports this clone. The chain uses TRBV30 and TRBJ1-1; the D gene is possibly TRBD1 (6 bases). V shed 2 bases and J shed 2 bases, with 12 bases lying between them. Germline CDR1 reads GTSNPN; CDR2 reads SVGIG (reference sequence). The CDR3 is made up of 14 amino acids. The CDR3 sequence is CAWSQNRVNTEAFF. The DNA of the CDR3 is TGTGCCTGGAGTCAGAACAGGGTAAACACTGAAGCTTTCTTT.

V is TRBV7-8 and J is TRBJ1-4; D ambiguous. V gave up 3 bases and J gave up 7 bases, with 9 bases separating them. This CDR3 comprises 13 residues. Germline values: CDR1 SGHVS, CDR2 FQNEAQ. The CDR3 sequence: CASSFPESEKLFF. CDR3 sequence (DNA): TGTGCCAGCAGCTTTCCCGAGAGTGAAAAACTGTTTTTT.

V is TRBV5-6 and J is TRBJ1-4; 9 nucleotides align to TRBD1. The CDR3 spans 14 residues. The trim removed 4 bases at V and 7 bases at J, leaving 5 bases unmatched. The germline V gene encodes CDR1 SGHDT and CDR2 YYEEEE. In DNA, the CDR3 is TGTGCCAGCAGCCTGGGACAGGGAGGTGAAAAACTGTTTTTT. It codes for CASSLGQGGEKLFF.

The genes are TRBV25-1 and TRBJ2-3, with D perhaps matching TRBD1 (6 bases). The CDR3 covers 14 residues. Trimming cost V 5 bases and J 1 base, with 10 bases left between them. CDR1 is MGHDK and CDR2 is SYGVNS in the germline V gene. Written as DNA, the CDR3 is TGTGCCAGCAGTTACCAGGGGCGCACAGATACGCAGTATTTT. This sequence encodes CASSYQGRTDTQYF. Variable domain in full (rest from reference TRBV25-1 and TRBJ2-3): EADIYQTPRYLVIGTGKKITLECSQTMGHDKMYWYQQDPGMELHLIHYSYGVNSTEKGDLSSESTVSRIRTEHFPLTLESARPSHTSQYLCASSYQGRTDTQYFGPGTRLTVL.

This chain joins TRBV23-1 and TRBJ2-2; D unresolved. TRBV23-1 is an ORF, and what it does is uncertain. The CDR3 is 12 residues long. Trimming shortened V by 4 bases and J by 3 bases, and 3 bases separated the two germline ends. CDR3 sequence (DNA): TGCGCCAGCAGTCGGGACACCGGGGAGCTGTTTTTT. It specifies CASSRDTGELFF.

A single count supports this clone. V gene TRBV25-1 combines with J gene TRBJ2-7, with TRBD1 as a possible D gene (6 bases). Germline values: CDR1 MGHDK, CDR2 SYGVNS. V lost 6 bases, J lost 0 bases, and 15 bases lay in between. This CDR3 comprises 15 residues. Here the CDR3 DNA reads TGTGCCAGCAGGCCGGGACACTCGAGCTCCTACGAGCAGTACTTC. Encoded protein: CASRPGHSSSYEQYF.

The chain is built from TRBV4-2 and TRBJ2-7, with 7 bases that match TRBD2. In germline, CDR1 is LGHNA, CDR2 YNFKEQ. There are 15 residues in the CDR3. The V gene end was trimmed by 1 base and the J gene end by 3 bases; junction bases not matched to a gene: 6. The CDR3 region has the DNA TGTGCCAGCAGCCAAGGGGCTAGCGGACTCTACGAGCAGTACTTC. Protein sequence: CASSQGASGLYEQYF.

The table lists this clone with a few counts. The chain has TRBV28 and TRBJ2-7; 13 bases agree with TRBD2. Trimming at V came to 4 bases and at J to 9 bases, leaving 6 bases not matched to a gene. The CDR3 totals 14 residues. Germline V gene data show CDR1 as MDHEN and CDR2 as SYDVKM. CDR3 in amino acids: CASSSGLAGALQYF. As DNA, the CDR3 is TGTGCCAGCAGTTCCGGACTAGCGGGAGCCTTGCAGTACTTC.